The following is a T cell receptor beta chain sequence with its context. The entry originates in a study of blood T cell repertoires in COVID-19. Study summary: Samples of COVID-19 (acute and convalescent) were obtained from the United States, Italy and Spain. Nucleic acid was either cDNA or gDNA, and it came from T cells, B-cell-depleted T cells, or PBMCs.

With 4 bases removed from V and 5 bases from J, the gap between germline ends came to 18 bases. This CDR3 has 15 residues. Germline V gene lookup returns CDR1 ENHRY and CDR2 SYGVKD. As processed by the authors: Scientists estimated how many nucleated cells there were by amplifying reference gene primers. Assay used: immunoSEQ multiplex PCR; TCRdb lists only in-frame clones, some missing. That table gives V, J and clone size, and the DNA gave D and trimming. The profile covers under 85,000 clones, with about 86% appearing a single time and 12% taken by the ten largest. The clonotype comes from a human donor in a cohort sampled during active COVID-19. The J gene is TRBJ2-7, the V gene TRBV10-3; D is possibly TRBD2 (6 bases). The source material was peripheral blood. In DNA form, the CDR3 reads TGTGCCATCAGTGCGCCCGGGGCGGGGTTAGACGAGCAGTACTTC. Translation gives CAISAPGAGLDEQYF.